The 18 T cell receptor beta chains presented below share a single source sample, sequenced in a study of blood T cell repertoires in COVID-19. Using immunoSEQ multiplex PCR, the repertoire was profiled, and TCRdb retains in-frame clones only, with some absent. This sample has 150,000 to 200,000 clones; about nine tenths occur once, and the top ten carry approximately 0.8%. Sample: PBMCs or T cells enriched from blood (not recorded which). These receptors came from a woman aged 18-35 years who had recovered from COVID-19.

The gene calls are TRBV5-4 and TRBJ2-2; 8 bases line up with TRBD2. The CDR3 is 16 amino acids. Trimming at V came to 1 base and at J to 1 base, leaving 3 bases not matched to a gene. Germline V gene sequence: CDR1 SGHNT, CDR2 YYREEE (reference sequence). The CDR3 DNA follows: TGTGCCAGCAGCTTGCCTCTAGCGGGGAACACCGGGGAGCTGTTTTTT. It codes for CASSLPLAGNTGELFF. The full variable domain, rest sourced from reference TRBV5-4 and TRBJ2-2, is ETGVTQSPTHLIKTRGQQVTLRCSSQSGHNTVSWYQQALGQGPQFIFQYYREEENGRGNFPPRFSGLQFPNYSSELNVNALELDDSALYLCASSLPLAGNTGELFFGEGSRLTVL.

This rearrangement joins TRBV10-3 to TRBJ2-7, with TRBD1 matching over 8 bases. Germline values: CDR1 ENHRY, CDR2 SYGVKD. This CDR3 has 15 residues. Losses at the gene ends were 6 bases for V and 1 base for J; bases not matched to a gene: 8. The CDR3 loop is CAIRTGDPPSYEQYF. In DNA form, the CDR3 reads TGTGCCATCAGGACAGGGGACCCTCCTTCCTACGAGCAGTACTTC.

This chain connects TRBV6-2 or TRBV6-3 to TRBJ1-2; perhaps TRBD1 as D (5 bases). The CDR3 has 17 amino acids. Germline assignment: CDR1 MNHEY and CDR2 SVGEGT. V was cut by 3 bases and J by 1 base, with 18 bases left in between. For the CDR3, the DNA is TGTGCCAGCAGTTATTCCGTTGACAGAGACTTTAACTATGGCTACACCTTC. Residues: CASSYSVDRDFNYGYTF.

This clone has just a few counts. The rearrangement uses TRBV7-8 and TRBJ2-7, with TRBD2 as a possible D gene (5 bases). Germline V lookup: CDR1 SGHVS, CDR2 FQNEAQ. The CDR3 extends over 13 amino acids. Between the trimmed V and J ends, which lost 2 bases and 6 bases, there was a span of 11 bases. The CDR3 sequence is CASSLTRSAEQYF. The CDR3 coding sequence is TGTGCCAGCAGCTTAACTAGAAGCGCCGAGCAGTACTTC.

The chain links TRBV25-1 to TRBJ1-2; D gene ambiguous. CDR3 length equals 15 residues. The germline V and J ends were trimmed by 0 bases and 1 base, with 9 bases remaining between them. Germline assignment: CDR1 MGHDK and CDR2 SYGVNS. The CDR3 sequence: CASSEYGSINYGYTF. CDR3 coding DNA: TGTGCCAGCAGTGAATATGGCAGTATTAACTATGGCTACACCTTC.

The chain links TRBV9 to TRBJ2-1; the D gene is possibly TRBD1 (5 bases). Per germline, CDR1 SGDLS and CDR2 YYNGEE. The CDR3 is 13 amino acids. Trimming left V 0 bases short and J 8 bases short, with 9 bases between. DNA of the CDR3: TGTGCCAGCAGCGTAGGCCAGGGCTATGAGCAGTTCTTC. Amino acid sequence: CASSVGQGYEQFF.

The V and J genes are TRBV7-8 and TRBJ1-4; TRBD1 matches 8 bases. The CDR3 spans 16 residues. Germline CDR1 is SGHVS and CDR2 is FQNEAQ. The V segment lost 5 bases and the J segment 8 bases; nucleotides outside the gene matches: 13. The CDR3 loop reads CASSPLGQGGKEKLFF. In DNA form, the CDR3 reads TGTGCCAGCAGCCCGCTAGGACAGGGAGGGAAAGAAAAACTGTTTTTT.

Here the CDR3 reads CASSFLSGGIDPGSYNEQFF. The DNA for the CDR3 is TGTGCCAGCAGTTTCCTATCGGGGGGTATAGACCCGGGCTCCTACAATGAGCAGTTCTTC. The gene calls are TRBV27 and TRBJ2-1; the match to TRBD2 covers 7 bases. Per the germline V gene, CDR1 is MNHEY and CDR2 is SMNVEV (reference sequence). The CDR3 contains 20 residues. J lost 0 bases, V lost 3 bases, and 17 bases had no gene match.

The chain recombines TRBV5-4 with TRBJ1-6; 7 bases line up with TRBD1. Trimming removed 4 bases from V and 7 bases from J; junction bases left unmatched: 5. Looked up from germline, CDR1 is SGHNT and CDR2 is YYREEE (reference sequence). This CDR3 has 14 amino acids. Here the CDR3 DNA reads TGTGCCAGCAGCCGACAGGGCCGGAATTCACCCCTCCACTTT. Its translation is CASSRQGRNSPLHF.

This chain joins TRBV2 and TRBJ1-2, with a weak D call TRBD1 (5 bases). The germline V gene encodes CDR1 SNHLY and CDR2 FYNNEI. Trimming took off 3 bases at V and 8 bases at J, with 16 bases between the two ends. The CDR3 is 14 amino acids. CDR3 coding DNA: TGTGCCAGCAGTGACAGGGCCACCTATAAGGGCTACACCTTC. Residues: CASSDRATYKGYTF.

The chain joins TRBV7-3 to TRBJ2-1; TRBD2 agrees at 8 bases. Unmatched junction bases numbered 8, after V lost 1 base and J lost 0 bases. The CDR3 is 18 amino acids. In germline, CDR1 is SGHTA, CDR2 FQGTGA. CDR3 sequence: CASSLNGQGLGSYNEQFF. The CDR3 DNA sequence: TGTGCCAGCAGCTTAAACGGTCAGGGACTAGGCTCCTACAATGAGCAGTTCTTC.

The CDR3: CASSLDRGSYNEQFF. DNA for the CDR3: TGTGCCAGCAGCTTAGACAGGGGATCCTACAATGAGCAGTTCTTC. The genes are TRBV11-2 and TRBJ2-1, with D tentatively TRBD1 (6 bases). The V end lost 0 bases, the J end lost 1 base, and 7 bases lay between the germline ends. Germline V lookup: CDR1 SGHAT, CDR2 FQNNGV. CDR3 length equals 15 residues.

In this sample, this clone turned up once. The chain employs TRBV4-2 and TRBJ1-2, with a possible D match to TRBD1 (5 bases). Trimming took off 1 base at V and 4 bases at J, with 13 bases between the two ends. The germline V gene encodes CDR1 LGHNA and CDR2 YNFKEQ. The CDR3 loop spans 15 amino acids. For the CDR3, the DNA is TGTGCCAGCAGCCAAGGCCAGGGAAGGCGCTATGGCTACACCTTC. Its translation: CASSQGQGRRYGYTF.

V gene TRBV29-1 combines with J gene TRBJ2-3; D unclear. Trimming took off 3 bases at V and 11 bases at J, with 6 bases between the two ends. The CDR3 contains 9 residues. The germline CDR1 and CDR2 sequences are SQVTM and ANQGSEA. In DNA, the CDR3 is TGCAGCGTTGATCCGGGGCAGTATTTT. Translation: CSVDPGQYF.

This chain connects TRBV25-1 to TRBJ1-1; maybe TRBD1 (6 bases). The V and J ends lost 1 base and 1 base respectively, with 10 bases between them. Germline CDR1 MGHDK, CDR2 SYGVNS. The length of the CDR3 is 15 residues. In nucleotides, the CDR3 is TGTGCCAGCAGTGAATCAACAGGGAGGAACACTGAAGCTTTCTTT. Translating it yields CASSESTGRNTEAFF. The full variable domain, rest sourced from reference TRBV25-1 and TRBJ1-1, is EADIYQTPRYLVIGTGKKITLECSQTMGHDKMYWYQQDPGMELHLIHYSYGVNSTEKGDLSSESTVSRIRTEHFPLTLESARPSHTSQYLCASSESTGRNTEAFFGQGTRLTVV.

V gene TRBV6-4 combines with J gene TRBJ2-1, with 8 bases matching TRBD2. V gave up 3 bases and J gave up 9 bases; unmatched junction bases: 7. The CDR3 totals 14 residues. Germline-derived CDR1 and CDR2 are MRHNA and SNTAGT. CDR3 loop: CASSEVAGRVEQFF. DNA for the CDR3: TGTGCCAGCAGTGAAGTAGCGGGAAGGGTTGAGCAGTTCTTC.

The genes are TRBV7-8 and TRBJ2-1; possibly TRBD2 for D (5 bases). This CDR3 region has 16 residues. V was shortened by 1 base and J by 3 bases, with 13 bases between the two germline ends. Germline V gene data show CDR1 as SGHVS and CDR2 as FQNEAQ. Here the CDR3 reads CASSLGRKDFYNEQFF. CDR3 sequence (DNA): TGTGCCAGCAGCTTAGGCAGAAAGGACTTCTACAATGAGCAGTTCTTC.

The chain employs TRBV5-1 and TRBJ1-2; TRBD1 matches 8 bases. J was trimmed by 8 bases and V by 0 bases; bases with no gene match: 6. Germline-derived CDR1 and CDR2 are SGHRS and YFSETQ. CDR3 length: 14 residues. The CDR3 is CASSLGGQGNGYTF. As DNA, the CDR3 is TGCGCCAGCAGCTTGGGTGGACAGGGAAACGGCTACACCTTC.